A selection of T cell receptor beta chains follows, all from one sample in a study of response to subunit inactivated influenza vaccine. TCRdb called the RT-PCR reads again in MiXCR, with one record for every CDR3 protein. Found here are 550,000 to 600,000 distinct CDR3 sequences, about 12% of them singletons; the top ten hold about a tenth. Sequencing used PBMCs from blood, obtained on the day of vaccination. These receptor sequences come from a man aged 50-59 years who received an inactivated influenza vaccine. CDR3s include the opening cysteine and the closing phenylalanine or tryptophan. Fields, in order: clone size, J gene, D gene, V gene, CDR3 DNA, CDR3 protein. A D gene is named only where the DNA matches it firmly. For some rows the clone size is stated as once, few or many, or as a class when expanded; others skip it.

abundance: .; j_gene: TRBJ2-3; d_gene: .; v_gene: TRBV11-2; CDR3nt: TGTGCCAGCAGACCTATCCGGGACGTAGCGCAGTATTTT; CDR3aa: CASRPIRDVAQYF
abundance: .; j_gene: TRBJ2-2; d_gene: .; v_gene: TRBV29-1; CDR3nt: TGCAGCGTAAGAACAGGGCCCGGGGAGCTGTTTTTT; CDR3aa: CSVRTGPGELFF
abundance: .; j_gene: TRBJ2-7; d_gene: .; v_gene: TRBV5-1; CDR3nt: TGCGCCAGCAGCTTGGAGAACAGCCACGAGCAGTACTTC; CDR3aa: CASSLENSHEQYF
abundance: .; j_gene: TRBJ1-6; d_gene: .; v_gene: TRBV4-1; CDR3nt: TGCGCCAGCAGCCAAACGGCAGGGCGCAATTCACCCCTCCACTTT; CDR3aa: CASSQTAGRNSPLHF
abundance: few; j_gene: TRBJ2-7; d_gene: .; v_gene: TRBV10-2; CDR3nt: TGCGCCAGCAGTGGGGAGACTTCCTACGAGCAGTACTTC; CDR3aa: CASSGETSYEQYF
abundance: many; j_gene: TRBJ2-7; d_gene: TRBD1; v_gene: TRBV28; CDR3nt: TGTGCCAGCAGAGGGACAGTCCTTTCCTACGAGCAGTACTTC; CDR3aa: CASRGTVLSYEQYF
abundance: few; j_gene: TRBJ2-2; d_gene: .; v_gene: TRBV12-3/TRBV12-4; CDR3nt: TGTGCCAGCAGTTTGAGGGCCTCGAACACCGGGGAGCTGTTTTTT; CDR3aa: CASSLRASNTGELFF
abundance: .; j_gene: TRBJ2-3; d_gene: TRBD2; v_gene: TRBV20-1; CDR3nt: TGCAGTGCTAGGATTAGCGGGAGGGCAGATACGCAGTATTTT; CDR3aa: CSARISGRADTQYF
abundance: .; j_gene: TRBJ2-3; d_gene: TRBD1; v_gene: TRBV7-2; CDR3nt: TGTGCCAGCACGAAGGAACAGGGGGTATCGACGCAGTATTTT; CDR3aa: CASTKEQGVSTQYF
abundance: few; j_gene: TRBJ2-7; d_gene: .; v_gene: TRBV6-2/TRBV6-3; CDR3nt: TGTGCCACCCAACGGGACACGTCAAGAGAGCAGTACTTC; CDR3aa: CATQRDTSREQYF
abundance: .; j_gene: TRBJ2-2; d_gene: .; v_gene: TRBV15; CDR3nt: TGTGCCACCAGCAGACCAAACACCGGGGAGCTGTTTTTT; CDR3aa: CATSRPNTGELFF
abundance: .; j_gene: TRBJ1-5; d_gene: .; v_gene: TRBV6-1; CDR3nt: TGTGCCAGCAGTGAAGCCCCGGGGACAAGATATCAGCCCCAGCATTTT; CDR3aa: CASSEAPGTRYQPQHF
abundance: .; j_gene: TRBJ1-1; d_gene: .; v_gene: TRBV12-3/TRBV12-4; CDR3nt: TGTGCCAGCAGTTTTCTCCGGGAAGCTTTCTTT; CDR3aa: CASSFLREAFF
abundance: once; j_gene: TRBJ1-6; d_gene: TRBD1; v_gene: TRBV27; CDR3nt: TGTGCCAGCTGGGGACAGTACTATAATTCACCCCTCCACTTT; CDR3aa: CASWGQYYNSPLHF
abundance: .; j_gene: TRBJ2-1; d_gene: TRBD2; v_gene: TRBV15; CDR3nt: TGTGCCACCAGCAGTGCCGGCCTAGCGGAGGGGTATGAGCAGTTCTTC; CDR3aa: CATSSAGLAEGYEQFF
abundance: .; j_gene: TRBJ2-7; d_gene: .; v_gene: TRBV7-6; CDR3nt: TGTGCCAGCAGCTCTCGTAGCGGTAGTTACGAGCAGTACTTC; CDR3aa: CASSSRSGSYEQYF
abundance: many; j_gene: TRBJ2-7; d_gene: TRBD2; v_gene: TRBV12-3/TRBV12-4; CDR3nt: TGTGCCAGCAGTTTTGGGACTAGCGGAACCTACGAGCAGTACTTC; CDR3aa: CASSFGTSGTYEQYF
abundance: few; j_gene: TRBJ1-2; d_gene: TRBD1; v_gene: TRBV20-1; CDR3nt: TGCAGTGCGAATGCGGGCAGGGGGAACTATGGCTACACCTTC; CDR3aa: CSANAGRGNYGYTF
abundance: few; j_gene: TRBJ1-4; d_gene: .; v_gene: TRBV7-2; CDR3nt: TGTGCCAGCAGCGTGGGAGGGATTAATGAAAAACTGTTTTTT; CDR3aa: CASSVGGINEKLFF
abundance: .; j_gene: TRBJ2-3; d_gene: .; v_gene: TRBV5-5; CDR3nt: TGTGCCAGCAGCTTTCCGCGTGCCACAGATACGCAGTATTTT; CDR3aa: CASSFPRATDTQYF
abundance: few; j_gene: TRBJ2-7; d_gene: .; v_gene: TRBV6-1; CDR3nt: TGTGCCAGCACCCGGGCTGGGAACAACGAGCAGTACTTC; CDR3aa: CASTRAGNNEQYF
abundance: .; j_gene: TRBJ2-7; d_gene: TRBD2; v_gene: TRBV5-6; CDR3nt: TGTGCCAGCAGCTTGCTAGCGGGAGAAGTATGGGTCTCCGAGCAGTACTTC; CDR3aa: CASSLLAGEVWVSEQYF
abundance: few; j_gene: TRBJ2-2; d_gene: .; v_gene: TRBV20-1; CDR3nt: TGCAGTGCTAGTAGGGGGACTCCGAACACCGGGGAGCTGTTTTTT; CDR3aa: CSASRGTPNTGELFF
abundance: few; j_gene: TRBJ2-5; d_gene: TRBD2; v_gene: TRBV15; CDR3nt: TGTGCCACCAGCAGGCCAGGACTAGCCTACCAAGAGACCCAGTACTTC; CDR3aa: CATSRPGLAYQETQYF
abundance: few; j_gene: TRBJ2-1; d_gene: .; v_gene: TRBV29-1; CDR3nt: TGCAGCGTCCGTTCCCCGGGGGATAATGAGCAGTTCTTC; CDR3aa: CSVRSPGDNEQFF
abundance: many; j_gene: TRBJ2-3; d_gene: .; v_gene: TRBV10-3; CDR3nt: TGTGCCATCAGTGACCCGAGTCCGCGGGCGAGCACAGATACGCAGTATTTT; CDR3aa: CAISDPSPRASTDTQYF
abundance: many; j_gene: TRBJ2-7; d_gene: TRBD2; v_gene: TRBV5-1; CDR3nt: TGCGCCAGCAGCTTGGTCGTTCTAGCGGTCTCGCGAGAGCAGTACTTC; CDR3aa: CASSLVVLAVSREQYF
abundance: .; j_gene: TRBJ2-5; d_gene: .; v_gene: TRBV7-2; CDR3nt: TGTGCCAGCAGCTTCTCCAGGCAAGAGACCCAGTACTTC; CDR3aa: CASSFSRQETQYF
abundance: many; j_gene: TRBJ2-5; d_gene: .; v_gene: TRBV12-3/TRBV12-4; CDR3nt: TGTGCCAGCAGCCCAGGCCGAGCGACAGAGACCCAGTACTTC; CDR3aa: CASSPGRATETQYF
abundance: few; j_gene: TRBJ2-7; d_gene: TRBD2; v_gene: TRBV4-2; CDR3nt: TGTGCCAGCAGCCAAGATCCCCCTAGCGGGATCCCAGTCTACGAGCAGTACTTC; CDR3aa: CASSQDPPSGIPVYEQYF
abundance: .; j_gene: TRBJ2-3; d_gene: TRBD2; v_gene: TRBV12-3/TRBV12-4; CDR3nt: TGTGCCAGCAGTTTACGCGGGGGAATCGCAGATACGCAGTATTTT; CDR3aa: CASSLRGGIADTQYF
abundance: many; j_gene: TRBJ2-5; d_gene: TRBD2; v_gene: TRBV11-2; CDR3nt: TGTGCCAGCAGCCCCAAGGCCCCCCTTAGAACGGGGGGGCATGAGACCCAGTACTTC; CDR3aa: CASSPKAPLRTGGHETQYF
abundance: few; j_gene: TRBJ2-1; d_gene: .; v_gene: TRBV24-1; CDR3nt: TGTGCCACAGACACAGGGCAGCGATCCTACAATGAGCAGTTCTTC; CDR3aa: CATDTGQRSYNEQFF
abundance: .; j_gene: TRBJ2-5; d_gene: TRBD2; v_gene: TRBV20-1; CDR3nt: TGCAGTGCTAGAGGAGACCCGGGAGGAGAGACCCAGTACTTC; CDR3aa: CSARGDPGGETQYF
abundance: .; j_gene: TRBJ2-7; d_gene: TRBD1; v_gene: TRBV11-2; CDR3nt: TGTGCCAGCAGCTTTAATTTCAGGGGGCGAGGGGAGCAGTACTTC; CDR3aa: CASSFNFRGRGEQYF
abundance: few; j_gene: TRBJ2-2; d_gene: .; v_gene: TRBV5-1; CDR3nt: TGCGCCAGCAGCTTGGCCTTTTTAGCGAACACCGGGGAGCTGTTTTTT; CDR3aa: CASSLAFLANTGELFF
abundance: few; j_gene: TRBJ2-2; d_gene: TRBD1; v_gene: TRBV19; CDR3nt: TGTGCCGGGACAGCTAACACCGGGGAGCTGTTTTTT; CDR3aa: CAGTANTGELFF
abundance: few; j_gene: TRBJ2-7; d_gene: .; v_gene: TRBV19; CDR3nt: TGTGCCAGTAATCAACCGGGGGAAGTCTACGAGCAGTACTTC; CDR3aa: CASNQPGEVYEQYF
abundance: .; j_gene: TRBJ2-3; d_gene: TRBD2; v_gene: TRBV5-1; CDR3nt: TGCGCCAGCCATTCTAGCGGGGGGATGGATACGCAGTATTTT; CDR3aa: CASHSSGGMDTQYF
abundance: .; j_gene: TRBJ1-1; d_gene: .; v_gene: TRBV14; CDR3nt: TGTGCCAGCAGCCAAGGGGGGCGGGGAGCCACTGAAGCTTTCTTT; CDR3aa: CASSQGGRGATEAFF
abundance: few; j_gene: TRBJ2-7; d_gene: .; v_gene: TRBV6-1; CDR3nt: TGTGCCAGCAGAGGCCTCACCTTCTACGAGCAGTACTTC; CDR3aa: CASRGLTFYEQYF
abundance: few; j_gene: TRBJ2-3; d_gene: .; v_gene: TRBV28; CDR3nt: TGTGCCAGCACGGTGCGGGATTACACAGATACGCAGTATTTT; CDR3aa: CASTVRDYTDTQYF
abundance: few; j_gene: TRBJ2-3; d_gene: TRBD1; v_gene: TRBV20-1; CDR3nt: TGCAGTGCCGCGGAGCCGGGACAGAGCACAGATACGCAGTATTTT; CDR3aa: CSAAEPGQSTDTQYF
abundance: .; j_gene: TRBJ2-3; d_gene: .; v_gene: TRBV7-2; CDR3nt: TGTGCCAGCAGCCCTCAGCGCGGCACAGATACGCAGTATTTT; CDR3aa: CASSPQRGTDTQYF
abundance: .; j_gene: TRBJ1-1; d_gene: .; v_gene: TRBV20-1; CDR3nt: TGCAGTGCCCGAAATCCCAGGGGCGCGGACACTGAAGCTTTCTTT; CDR3aa: CSARNPRGADTEAFF
abundance: few; j_gene: TRBJ2-3; d_gene: TRBD2; v_gene: TRBV9; CDR3nt: TGTGCCAGCAGCGGGGGACTAGCAAGAGATACGCAGTATTTT; CDR3aa: CASSGGLARDTQYF
abundance: once; j_gene: TRBJ2-7; d_gene: TRBD1; v_gene: TRBV3-1; CDR3nt: TGTGCCAGCAGCCAATCGACAGGGAACGAGCAGTACTTC; CDR3aa: CASSQSTGNEQYF
abundance: few; j_gene: TRBJ2-2; d_gene: .; v_gene: TRBV30; CDR3nt: TGTGCCTGGAGGCAGCTTGTCGGGGAGCTGTTTTTT; CDR3aa: CAWRQLVGELFF
abundance: .; j_gene: TRBJ2-7; d_gene: .; v_gene: TRBV7-2; CDR3nt: TGTGCCAGCAGCTTAACCCACTTCCTGAGGGACGAGCAGTACTTC; CDR3aa: CASSLTHFLRDEQYF